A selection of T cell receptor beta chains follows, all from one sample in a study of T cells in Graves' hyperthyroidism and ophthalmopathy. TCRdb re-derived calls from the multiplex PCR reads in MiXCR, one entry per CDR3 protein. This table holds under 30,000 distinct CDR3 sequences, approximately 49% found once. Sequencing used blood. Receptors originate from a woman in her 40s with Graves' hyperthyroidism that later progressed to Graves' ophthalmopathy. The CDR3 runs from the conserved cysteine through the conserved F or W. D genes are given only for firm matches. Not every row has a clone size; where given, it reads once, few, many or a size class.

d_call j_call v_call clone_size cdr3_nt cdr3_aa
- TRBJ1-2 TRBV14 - TGTGCCAGCAGCCCGGGAACGGGTGGCTACACCTTC CASSPGTGGYTF
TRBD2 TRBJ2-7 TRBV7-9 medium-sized TGTGCCAGCAGCGCTAGCGGGAGTGGTTACGAGCAGTACTTC CASSASGSGYEQYF
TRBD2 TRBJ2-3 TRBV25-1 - TGTGCCAGCAGAGGACCTAGCGGGAGTACCACAGATACGCAGTATTTT CASRGPSGSTTDTQYF
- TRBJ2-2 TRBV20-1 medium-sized TGCAGTGCTAGAACACCTCAGGGGAACACCGGGGAGCTGTTTTTT CSARTPQGNTGELFF
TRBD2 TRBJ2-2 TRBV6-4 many TGTGCCAGCAGTGACGGACTAGCGGAGACCGGGGAGCTGTTTTTT CASSDGLAETGELFF
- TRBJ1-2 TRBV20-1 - TGCAGTGCTAGCCAGTGGAGTGGCTACACCTTC CSASQWSGYTF
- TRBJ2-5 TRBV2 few TGTGCCAGCAGTGTAGAAGGAGGAGAGACCCAGTACTTC CASSVEGGETQYF
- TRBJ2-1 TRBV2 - TGTGCCTGCAGGGATGGCAGCATATCCTACAATGAGCAGTTCTTC CACRDGSISYNEQFF
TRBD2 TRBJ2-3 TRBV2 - TGTGCCAGCAGCGCCGGGACTAGCGGGAGTTTGGATACGCAGTATTTT CASSAGTSGSLDTQYF
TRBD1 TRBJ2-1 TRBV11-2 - TGTGCCAGCAGCTCCCGGACAGGAAATGATGAGCAGTTCTTC CASSSRTGNDEQFF
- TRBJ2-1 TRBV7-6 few TGTGCCAGCAGCTTAGCCTGGGGAAACAATGAGCAGTTCTTC CASSLAWGNNEQFF
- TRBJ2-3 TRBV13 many TGTGCCAGCACCGACAAGACCACGACTAGCACAGATACGCAGTATTTT CASTDKTTTSTDTQYF
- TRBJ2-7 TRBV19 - TGTGCCAGTAGTACATCATACAGGGACGAGCAGTACTTC CASSTSYRDEQYF
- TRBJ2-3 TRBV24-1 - TGTGCCACCAGTGACTTCAGGGGTCGATATGGGCAGTATTTT CATSDFRGRYGQYF
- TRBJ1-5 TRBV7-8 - TGTGCCAGCGGCTTAGACCAGGGAAGCAATCAGCCCCAGCATTTT CASGLDQGSNQPQHF
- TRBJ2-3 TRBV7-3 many TGTGCCAGCAGCCCAACTAGGCCGGGGCGCACAGATACGCAGTATTTT CASSPTRPGRTDTQYF
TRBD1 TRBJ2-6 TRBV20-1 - TGCAGTGCCAGGGACAGGGAGGTGTACGCTGGGGCCAACGTCCTGACTTTC CSARDREVYAGANVLTF
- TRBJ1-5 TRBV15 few TGTGCCACCAGCAGAGTATCGGATTTTTGGGATCAGCCCCAGCATTTT CATSRVSDFWDQPQHF
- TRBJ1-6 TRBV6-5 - TGTGCCTGCAGCGTGGGGGTGGATTCACCCCTCCACTTT CACSVGVDSPLHF
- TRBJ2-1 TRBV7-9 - TGTGCCAGCAGCTTCCCCCGGGGGAGCGGGACAGTAAATGAGCAGTTCTTC CASSFPRGSGTVNEQFF
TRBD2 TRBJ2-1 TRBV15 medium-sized TGTGCCACCAGCAGCACTAGCGGGATTTACAATGAGCAGTTCTTC CATSSTSGIYNEQFF
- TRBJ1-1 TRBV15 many TGTGCCACCAGCGGTCGACAGGCCGGCGGCACTGAAGCTTTCTTT CATSGRQAGGTEAFF
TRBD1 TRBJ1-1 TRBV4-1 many TGCGCCAGCAGCCAAGAGGGGGGGGGACAGGGCCGCGCTTTCTTT CASSQEGGGQGRAFF
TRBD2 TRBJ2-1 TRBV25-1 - TGTGCCAGCAGTGGGACTAGCGGGAGGGACTTGGAGCAGTTCTTC CASSGTSGRDLEQFF
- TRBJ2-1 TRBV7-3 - TGTGCCAGCAGCTTAAACCAGCGAACGTACAATGAGCAGTTCTTC CASSLNQRTYNEQFF
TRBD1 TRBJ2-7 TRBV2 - TGTGCCAGCAGAAGACAGGGGGCGGGGTACGAGCAGTACTTC CASRRQGAGYEQYF
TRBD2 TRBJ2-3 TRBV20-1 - TGCAGTGCTAGAACTAGCGGGAGAGAGACAGATACGCAGTATTTT CSARTSGRETDTQYF
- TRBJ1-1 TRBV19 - TGTGCCAGTAGTATTGGGTCTTTGGGCACAGAAGCTTTCTTT CASSIGSLGTEAFF
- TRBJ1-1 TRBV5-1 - TGCGCCTGCAGCGCTATAGAGGGCACTGAAGCTCTCTTT CACSAIEGTEALF
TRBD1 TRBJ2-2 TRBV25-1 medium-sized TGTGCCAGCAGTGAGGGGGACAGGGACACCGGGGAGCTGTTTTTT CASSEGDRDTGELFF
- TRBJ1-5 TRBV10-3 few TGTGCCATCAGTGATCGAGGGGACCAGCCCCAGCATTTT CAISDRGDQPQHF
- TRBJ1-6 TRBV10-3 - TGTGCCATCAGTGAGCGACCTAGCTCCTATAATTCACCCCTCCACTTT CAISERPSSYNSPLHF
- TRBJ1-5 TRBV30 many TGTGCCTGCCGCGCAGAAGGCAATCAGCCCCAGCATTTT CACRAEGNQPQHF